This TCR beta chain came from a study of low-dose radiotherapy and immunotherapy resistance in tumors. First-strand cDNA used TRAV- and TRBV-specific primers, covering alpha and beta chains. TCR amplification involved 15 to 20 PCR cycles with a constant-region primer and V-primer adapter. TCRdb redid the calling of the reads with MiXCR, one entry per CDR3 protein. Of 60,000 to 90,000 distinct CDR3 sequences in the sample, less than 40% were seen once. Noted time point: before trial treatment. Trimming took 6 bases from V and 7 from J, leaving 17 bases between them. The CDR3 runs to 13 residues. CDR1 and CDR2 (germline): SGHRS, YFSETQ.

This clonotype was obtained from a female donor with ovarian cancer. The J gene is TRBJ2-7, the V gene TRBV5-1; perhaps TRBD2 as D (6 bases). This specimen was PBMCs, taken before treatment. CDR3 sequence (DNA): TGCGCCAGCACGACTAACGGGAGCGGTGAGCAGTACTTC. It codes for CASTTNGSGEQYF.